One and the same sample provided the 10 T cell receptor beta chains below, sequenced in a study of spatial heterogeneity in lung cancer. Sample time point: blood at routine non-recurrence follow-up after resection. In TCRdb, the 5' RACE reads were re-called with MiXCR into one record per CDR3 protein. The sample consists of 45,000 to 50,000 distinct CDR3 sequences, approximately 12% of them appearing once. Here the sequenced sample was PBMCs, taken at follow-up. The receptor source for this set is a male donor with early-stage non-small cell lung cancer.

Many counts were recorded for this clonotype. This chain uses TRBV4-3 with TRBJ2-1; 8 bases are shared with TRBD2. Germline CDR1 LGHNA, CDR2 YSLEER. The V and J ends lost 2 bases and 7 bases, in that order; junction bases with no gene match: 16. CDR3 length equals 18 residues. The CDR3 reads CASSQTLAGPKGWNEQFF. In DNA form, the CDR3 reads TGCGCCAGCAGCCAAACCTTAGCGGGACCCAAAGGCTGGAATGAGCAGTTCTTC.

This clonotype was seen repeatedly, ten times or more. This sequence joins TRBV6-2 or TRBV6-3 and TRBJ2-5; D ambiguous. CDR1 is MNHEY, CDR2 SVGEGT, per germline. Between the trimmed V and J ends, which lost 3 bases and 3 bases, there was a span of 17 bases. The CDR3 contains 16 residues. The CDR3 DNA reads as TGTGCCAGCAGTTATCTGGCGGCAGAGATGGAAGAGACCCAGTACTTC. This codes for CASSYLAAEMEETQYF.

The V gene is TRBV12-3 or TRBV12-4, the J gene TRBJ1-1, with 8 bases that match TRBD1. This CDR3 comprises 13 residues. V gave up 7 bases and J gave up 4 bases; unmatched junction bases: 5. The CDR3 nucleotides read TGTGCCAGCACCCAGGGGGCTTTCACTGAAGCTTTCTTT. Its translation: CASTQGAFTEAFF.

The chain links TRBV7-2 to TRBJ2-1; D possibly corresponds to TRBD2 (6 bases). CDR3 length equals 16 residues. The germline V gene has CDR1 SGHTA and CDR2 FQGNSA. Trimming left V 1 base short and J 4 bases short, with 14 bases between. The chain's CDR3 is CASSLGLGTGYNEQFF. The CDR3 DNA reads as TGTGCCAGCAGCTTAGGACTAGGGACGGGATACAATGAGCAGTTCTTC.

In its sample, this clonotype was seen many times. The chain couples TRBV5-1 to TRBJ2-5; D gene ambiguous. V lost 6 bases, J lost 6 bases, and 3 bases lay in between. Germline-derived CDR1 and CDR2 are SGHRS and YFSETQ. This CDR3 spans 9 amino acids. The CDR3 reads CASMKTQYF. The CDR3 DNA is TGCGCCAGCATGAAGACCCAGTACTTC.

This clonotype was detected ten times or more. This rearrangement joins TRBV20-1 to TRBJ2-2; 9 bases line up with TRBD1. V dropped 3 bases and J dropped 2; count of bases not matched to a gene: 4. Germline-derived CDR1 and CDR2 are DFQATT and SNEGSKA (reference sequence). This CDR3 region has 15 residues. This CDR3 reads CSASPTGGNTGELFF. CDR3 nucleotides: TGCAGTGCTAGCCCGACAGGGGGAAACACCGGGGAGCTGTTTTTT.

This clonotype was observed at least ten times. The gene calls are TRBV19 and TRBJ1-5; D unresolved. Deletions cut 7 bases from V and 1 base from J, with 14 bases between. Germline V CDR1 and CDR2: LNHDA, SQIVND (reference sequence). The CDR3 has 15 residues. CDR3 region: CASTGRRISNQPQHF. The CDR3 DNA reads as TGTGCCAGTACTGGGAGAAGAATAAGCAATCAGCCCCAGCATTTT. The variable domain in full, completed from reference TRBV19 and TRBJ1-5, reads DGGITQSPKYLFRKEGQNVTLSCEQNLNHDAMYWYRQDPGQGLRLIYYSQIVNDFQKGDIAEGYSVSREKKESFPLTVTSAQKNPTAFYLCASTGRRISNQPQHFGDGTRLSIL.

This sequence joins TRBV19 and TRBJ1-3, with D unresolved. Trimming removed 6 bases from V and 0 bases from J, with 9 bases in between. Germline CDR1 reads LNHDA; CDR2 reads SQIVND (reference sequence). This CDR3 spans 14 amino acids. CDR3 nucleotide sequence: TGTGCCAGTAGAGACACGAGCTCTGGAAACACCATATATTTT. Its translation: CASRDTSSGNTIYF.

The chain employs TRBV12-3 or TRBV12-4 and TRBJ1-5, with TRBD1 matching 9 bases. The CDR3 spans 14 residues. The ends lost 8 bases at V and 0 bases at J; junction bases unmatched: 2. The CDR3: CASAGQGSNQPQHF. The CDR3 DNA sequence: TGTGCCAGCGCGGGACAGGGTAGCAATCAGCCCCAGCATTTT.

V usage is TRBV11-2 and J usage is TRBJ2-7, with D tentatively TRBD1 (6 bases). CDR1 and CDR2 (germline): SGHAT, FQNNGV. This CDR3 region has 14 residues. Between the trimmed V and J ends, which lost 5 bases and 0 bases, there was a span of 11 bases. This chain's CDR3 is CASSATDSSYEQYF. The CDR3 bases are TGTGCCAGCAGCGCCACGGACAGCTCCTACGAGCAGTACTTC.